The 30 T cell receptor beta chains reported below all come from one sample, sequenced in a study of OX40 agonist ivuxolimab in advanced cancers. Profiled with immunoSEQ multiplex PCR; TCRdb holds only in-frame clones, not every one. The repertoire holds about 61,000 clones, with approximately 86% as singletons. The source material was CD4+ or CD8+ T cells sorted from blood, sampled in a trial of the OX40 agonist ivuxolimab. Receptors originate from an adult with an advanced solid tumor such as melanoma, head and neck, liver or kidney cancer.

The CDR3: CSAGSEETQYF. CDR3 DNA: TGCAGTGCCGGATCAGAAGAGACCCAGTACTTC. The chain combines TRBV20-1 with TRBJ2-5; D ambiguous. Germline lookup yields CDR1 DFQATT and CDR2 SNEGSKA (reference sequence). The CDR3 totals 11 residues. Trimming took off 6 bases at V and 3 bases at J, with 8 bases between the two ends.

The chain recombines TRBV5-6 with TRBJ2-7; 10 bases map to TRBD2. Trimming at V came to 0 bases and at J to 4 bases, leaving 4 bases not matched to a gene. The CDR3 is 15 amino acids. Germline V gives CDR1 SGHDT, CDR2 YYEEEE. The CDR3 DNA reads TGTGCCAGCAGCTTGGCGCTAGCGGGAGCGTACGAGCAGTACTTC. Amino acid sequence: CASSLALAGAYEQYF. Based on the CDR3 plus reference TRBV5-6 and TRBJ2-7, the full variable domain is DAGVTQSPTHLIKTRGQQVTLRCSPKSGHDTVSWYQQALGQGPQFIFQYYEEEERQRGNFPDRFSGHQFPNYSSELNVNALLLGDSALYLCASSLALAGAYEQYFGPGTRLTVT.

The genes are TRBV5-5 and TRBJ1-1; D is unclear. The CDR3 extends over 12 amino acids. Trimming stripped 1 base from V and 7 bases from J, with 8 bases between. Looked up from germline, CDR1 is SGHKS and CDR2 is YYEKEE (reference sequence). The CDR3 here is CASSLPRGEAFF. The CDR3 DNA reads TGTGCCAGCAGCTTGCCCCGCGGTGAAGCTTTCTTT.

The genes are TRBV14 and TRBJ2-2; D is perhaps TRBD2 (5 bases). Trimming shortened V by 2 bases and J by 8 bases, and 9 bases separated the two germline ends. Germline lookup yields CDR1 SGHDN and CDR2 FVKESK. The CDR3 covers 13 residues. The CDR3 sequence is CASSQPGMGELFF. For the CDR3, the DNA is TGTGCCAGCAGCCAACCGGGAATGGGGGAGCTGTTTTTT.

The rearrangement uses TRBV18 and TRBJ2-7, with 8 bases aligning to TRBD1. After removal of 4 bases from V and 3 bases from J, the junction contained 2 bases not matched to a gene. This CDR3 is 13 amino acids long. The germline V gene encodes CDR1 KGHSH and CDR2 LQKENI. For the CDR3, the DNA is TGTGCCAGCTCACTTACAGGGGGCTACGAGCAGTACTTC. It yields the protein CASSLTGGYEQYF.

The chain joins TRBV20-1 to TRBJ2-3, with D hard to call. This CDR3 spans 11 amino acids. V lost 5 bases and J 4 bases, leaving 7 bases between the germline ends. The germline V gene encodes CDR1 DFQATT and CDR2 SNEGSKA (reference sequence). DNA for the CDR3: TGCAGTGCTCCCAGATCAGATACGCAGTATTTT. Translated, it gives CSAPRSDTQYF.

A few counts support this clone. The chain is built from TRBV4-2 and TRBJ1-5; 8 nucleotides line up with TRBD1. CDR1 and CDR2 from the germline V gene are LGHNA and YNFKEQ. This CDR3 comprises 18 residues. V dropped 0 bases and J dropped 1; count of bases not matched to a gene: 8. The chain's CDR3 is CASSQDEGQEHSNQPQHF. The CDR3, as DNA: TGTGCCAGCAGCCAAGATGAGGGACAGGAACACAGCAATCAGCCCCAGCATTTT.

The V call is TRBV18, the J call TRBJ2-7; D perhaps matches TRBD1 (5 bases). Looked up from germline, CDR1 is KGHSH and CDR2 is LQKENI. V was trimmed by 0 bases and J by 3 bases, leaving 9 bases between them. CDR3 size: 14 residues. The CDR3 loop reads CASSPPTVYYEQYF. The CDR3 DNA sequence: TGTGCCAGCTCACCACCGACAGTTTACTACGAGCAGTACTTC.

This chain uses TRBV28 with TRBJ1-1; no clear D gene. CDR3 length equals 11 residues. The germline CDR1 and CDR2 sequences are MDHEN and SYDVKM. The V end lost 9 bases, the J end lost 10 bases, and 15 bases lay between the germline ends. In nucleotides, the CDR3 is TGTGCCAGTACAATAAATAGTAGAGCTTTCTTT. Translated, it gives CASTINSRAFF.

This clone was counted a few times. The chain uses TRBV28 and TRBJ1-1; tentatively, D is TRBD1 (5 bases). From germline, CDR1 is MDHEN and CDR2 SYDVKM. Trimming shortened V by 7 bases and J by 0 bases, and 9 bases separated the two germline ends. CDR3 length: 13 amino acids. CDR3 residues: CASTGTLNTEAFF. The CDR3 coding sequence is TGTGCCAGCACCGGGACGCTGAACACTGAAGCTTTCTTT. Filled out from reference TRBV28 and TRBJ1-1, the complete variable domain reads DVKVTQSSRYLVKRTGEKVFLECVQDMDHENMFWYRQDPGLGLRLIYFSYDVKMKEKGDIPEGYSVSREKKERFSLILESASTNQTSMYLCASTGTLNTEAFFGQGTRLTVV.

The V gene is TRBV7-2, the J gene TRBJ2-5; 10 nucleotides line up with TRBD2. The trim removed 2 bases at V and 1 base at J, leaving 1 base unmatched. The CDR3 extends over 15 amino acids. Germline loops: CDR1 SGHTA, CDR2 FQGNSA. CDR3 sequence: CASSLTSGIQETQYF. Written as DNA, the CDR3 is TGTGCCAGCAGCTTAACTAGCGGGATCCAAGAGACCCAGTACTTC.

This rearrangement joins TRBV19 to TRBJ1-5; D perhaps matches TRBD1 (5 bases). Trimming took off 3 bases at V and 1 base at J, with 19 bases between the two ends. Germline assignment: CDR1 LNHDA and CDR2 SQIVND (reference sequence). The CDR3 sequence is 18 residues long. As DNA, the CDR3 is TGTGCCAGTAGTATGGGCTGGAGGGGTAAATCGAGCAATCAGCCCCAGCATTTT. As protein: CASSMGWRGKSSNQPQHF.

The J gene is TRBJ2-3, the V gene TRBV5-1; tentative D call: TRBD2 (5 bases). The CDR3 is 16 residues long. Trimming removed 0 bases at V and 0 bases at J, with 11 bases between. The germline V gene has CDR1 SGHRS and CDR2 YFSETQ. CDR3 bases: TGCGCCAGCAGCTTGGATCGAGCGGTTAGCACAGATACGCAGTATTTT. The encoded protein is CASSLDRAVSTDTQYF.

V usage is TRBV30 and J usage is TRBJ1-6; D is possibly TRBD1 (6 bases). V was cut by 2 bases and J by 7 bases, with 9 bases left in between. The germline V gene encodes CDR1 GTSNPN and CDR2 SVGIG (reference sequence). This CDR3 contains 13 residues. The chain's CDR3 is CAWSQDSNSPLHF. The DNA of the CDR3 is TGTGCCTGGAGTCAGGACAGCAATTCACCCCTCCACTTT. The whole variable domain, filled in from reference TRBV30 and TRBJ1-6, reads SQTIHQWPATLVQPVGSPLSLECTVEGTSNPNLYWYRQAAGRGLQLLFYSVGIGQISSEVPQNLSASRPQDRQFILSSKKLLLSDSGFYLCAWSQDSNSPLHFGNGTRLTVT.

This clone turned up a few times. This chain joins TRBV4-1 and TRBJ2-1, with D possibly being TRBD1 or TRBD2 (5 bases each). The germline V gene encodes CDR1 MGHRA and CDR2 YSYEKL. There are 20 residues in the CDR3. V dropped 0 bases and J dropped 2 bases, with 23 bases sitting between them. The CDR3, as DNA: TGCGCCAGCAGCCAAGAGGGGGATAGGGAGCCCCTCTCGGCCTACAATGAGCAGTTCTTC. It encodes CASSQEGDREPLSAYNEQFF.

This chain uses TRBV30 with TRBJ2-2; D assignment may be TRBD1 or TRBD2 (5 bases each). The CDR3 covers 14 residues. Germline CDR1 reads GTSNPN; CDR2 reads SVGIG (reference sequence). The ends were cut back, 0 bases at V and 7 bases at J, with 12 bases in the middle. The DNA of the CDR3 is TGTGCCTGGAGTGTAATGGGGGTTGGCGGGGAGCTGTTTTTT. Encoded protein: CAWSVMGVGGELFF.

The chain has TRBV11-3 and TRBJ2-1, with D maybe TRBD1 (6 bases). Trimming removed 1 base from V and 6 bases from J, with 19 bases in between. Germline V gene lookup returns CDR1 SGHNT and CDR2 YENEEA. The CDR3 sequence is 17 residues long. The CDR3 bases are TGTGCCAGCAGCTTAGCCTTCGGGCAGGGGAGAAGCAATGAGCAGTTCTTC. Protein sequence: CASSLAFGQGRSNEQFF.

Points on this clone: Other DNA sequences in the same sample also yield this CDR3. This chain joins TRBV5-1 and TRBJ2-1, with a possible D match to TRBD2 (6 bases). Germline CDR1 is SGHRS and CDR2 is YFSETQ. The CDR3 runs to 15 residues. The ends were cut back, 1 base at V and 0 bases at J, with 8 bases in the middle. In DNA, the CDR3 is TGCGCCAGCAGCTTGTCCGGGAGCTCCTACAATGAGCAGTTCTTC. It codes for CASSLSGSSYNEQFF. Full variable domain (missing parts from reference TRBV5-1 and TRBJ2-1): KAGVTQTPRYLIKTRGQQVTLSCSPISGHRSVSWYQQTPGQGLQFLFEYFSETQRNKGNFPGRFSGRQFSNSRSEMNVSTLELGDSALYLCASSLSGSSYNEQFFGPGTRLTVL.

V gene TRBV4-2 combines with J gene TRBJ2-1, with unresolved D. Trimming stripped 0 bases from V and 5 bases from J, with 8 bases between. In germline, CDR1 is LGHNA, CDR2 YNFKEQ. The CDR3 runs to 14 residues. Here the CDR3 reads CASSQELTNNEQFF. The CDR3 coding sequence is TGTGCCAGCAGCCAAGAACTGACAAACAATGAGCAGTTCTTC.

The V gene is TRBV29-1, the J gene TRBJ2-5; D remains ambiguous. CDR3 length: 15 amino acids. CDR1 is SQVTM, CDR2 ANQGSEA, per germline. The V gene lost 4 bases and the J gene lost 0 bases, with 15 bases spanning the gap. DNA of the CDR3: TGCAGCGTTGCCCCCCGGCCCCCCCACCAAGAGACCCAGTACTTC. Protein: CSVAPRPPHQETQYF.

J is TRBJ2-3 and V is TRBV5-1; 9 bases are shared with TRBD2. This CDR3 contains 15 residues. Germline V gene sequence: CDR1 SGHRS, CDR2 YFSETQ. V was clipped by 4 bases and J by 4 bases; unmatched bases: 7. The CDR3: CASSQPGLASDTQYF. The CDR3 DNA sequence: TGCGCCAGCAGCCAACCGGGACTAGCCTCAGATACGCAGTATTTT.

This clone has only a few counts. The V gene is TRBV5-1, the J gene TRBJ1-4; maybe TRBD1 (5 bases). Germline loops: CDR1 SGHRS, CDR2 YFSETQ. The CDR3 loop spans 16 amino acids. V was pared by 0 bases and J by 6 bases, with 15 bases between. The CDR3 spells CASSLASGTAHEKLFF. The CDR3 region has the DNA TGCGCCAGCAGCTTGGCGTCGGGGACCGCCCATGAAAAACTGTTTTTT. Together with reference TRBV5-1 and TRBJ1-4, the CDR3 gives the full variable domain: KAGVTQTPRYLIKTRGQQVTLSCSPISGHRSVSWYQQTPGQGLQFLFEYFSETQRNKGNFPGRFSGRQFSNSRSEMNVSTLELGDSALYLCASSLASGTAHEKLFFGSGTQLSVL.

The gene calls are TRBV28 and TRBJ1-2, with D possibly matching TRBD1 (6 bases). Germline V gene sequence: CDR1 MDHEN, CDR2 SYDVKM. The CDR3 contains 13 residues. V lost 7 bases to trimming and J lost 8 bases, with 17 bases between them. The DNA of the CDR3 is TGTGCCAGCACCCGGGGGGCCTCGGGGGGCTACACCTTC. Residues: CASTRGASGGYTF.

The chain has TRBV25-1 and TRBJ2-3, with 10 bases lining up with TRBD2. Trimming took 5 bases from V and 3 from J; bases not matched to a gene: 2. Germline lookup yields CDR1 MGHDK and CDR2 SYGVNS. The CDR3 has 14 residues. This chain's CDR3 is CASSSAGGTDTQYF. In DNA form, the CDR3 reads TGTGCCAGCAGTTCAGCGGGAGGGACAGATACGCAGTATTTT.

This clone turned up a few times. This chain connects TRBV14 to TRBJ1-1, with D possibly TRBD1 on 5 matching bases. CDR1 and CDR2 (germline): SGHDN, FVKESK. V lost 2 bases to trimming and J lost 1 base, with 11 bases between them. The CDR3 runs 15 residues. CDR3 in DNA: TGTGCCAGCAGCCAAATGACAGCAGGGAACACTGAAGCTTTCTTT. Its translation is CASSQMTAGNTEAFF. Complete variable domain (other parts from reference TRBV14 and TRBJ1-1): EAGVTQFPSHSVIEKGQTVTLRCDPISGHDNLYWYRRVMGKEIKFLLHFVKESKQDESGMPNNRFLAERTGGTYSTLKVQPAELEDSGVYFCASSQMTAGNTEAFFGQGTRLTVV.

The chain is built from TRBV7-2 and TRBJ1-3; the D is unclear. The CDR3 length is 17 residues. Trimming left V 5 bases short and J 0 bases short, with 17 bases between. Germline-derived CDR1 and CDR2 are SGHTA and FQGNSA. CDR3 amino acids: CASSLTWEFRSGNTIYF. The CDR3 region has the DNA TGTGCCAGCAGCCTAACGTGGGAGTTCCGCTCTGGAAACACCATATATTTT.

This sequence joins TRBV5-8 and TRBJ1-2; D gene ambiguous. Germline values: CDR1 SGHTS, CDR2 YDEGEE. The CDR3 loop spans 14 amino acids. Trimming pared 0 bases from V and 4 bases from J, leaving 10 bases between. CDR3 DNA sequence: TGTGCCAGCAGCTTGGACTCCCTAAGCTATGGCTACACCTTC. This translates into CASSLDSLSYGYTF.

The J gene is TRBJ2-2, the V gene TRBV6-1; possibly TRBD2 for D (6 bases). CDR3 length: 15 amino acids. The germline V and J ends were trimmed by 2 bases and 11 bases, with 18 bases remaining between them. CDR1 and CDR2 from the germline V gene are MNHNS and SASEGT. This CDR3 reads CASSERGRDGRELFF. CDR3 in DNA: TGTGCCAGCAGTGAACGGGGCCGGGACGGGAGAGAGCTGTTTTTT.

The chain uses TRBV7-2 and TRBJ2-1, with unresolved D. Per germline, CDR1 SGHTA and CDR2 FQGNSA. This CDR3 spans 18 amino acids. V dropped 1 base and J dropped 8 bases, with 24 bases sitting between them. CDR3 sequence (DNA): TGTGCCAGCAGCTTAGGAGGCCGAGGTGGGGTTGGGTTCGATGAGCAGTTCTTC. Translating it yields CASSLGGRGGVGFDEQFF.

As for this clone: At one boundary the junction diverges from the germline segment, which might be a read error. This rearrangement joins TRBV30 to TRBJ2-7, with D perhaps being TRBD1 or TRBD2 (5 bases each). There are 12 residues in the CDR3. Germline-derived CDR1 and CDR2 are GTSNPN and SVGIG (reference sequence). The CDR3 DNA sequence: TGTGCCTGGAGTCTCCCAACCGGGACCAGGAAATTC. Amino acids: CAWSLPTGTRKF.